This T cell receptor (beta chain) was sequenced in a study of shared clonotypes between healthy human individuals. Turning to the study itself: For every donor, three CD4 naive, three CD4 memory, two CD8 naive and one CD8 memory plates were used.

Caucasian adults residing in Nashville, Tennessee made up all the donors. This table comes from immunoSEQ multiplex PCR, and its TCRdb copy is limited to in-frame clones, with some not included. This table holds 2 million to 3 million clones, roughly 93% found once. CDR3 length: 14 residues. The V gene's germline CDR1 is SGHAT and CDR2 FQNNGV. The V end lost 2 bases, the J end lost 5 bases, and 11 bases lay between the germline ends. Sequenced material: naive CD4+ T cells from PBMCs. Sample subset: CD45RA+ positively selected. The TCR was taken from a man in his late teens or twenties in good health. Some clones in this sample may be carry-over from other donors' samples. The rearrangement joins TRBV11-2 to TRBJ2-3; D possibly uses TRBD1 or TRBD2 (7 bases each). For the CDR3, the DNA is TGTGCCAGCAGCTTAATCAGGGGGGGAGATACGCAGTATTTT. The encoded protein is CASSLIRGGDTQYF.